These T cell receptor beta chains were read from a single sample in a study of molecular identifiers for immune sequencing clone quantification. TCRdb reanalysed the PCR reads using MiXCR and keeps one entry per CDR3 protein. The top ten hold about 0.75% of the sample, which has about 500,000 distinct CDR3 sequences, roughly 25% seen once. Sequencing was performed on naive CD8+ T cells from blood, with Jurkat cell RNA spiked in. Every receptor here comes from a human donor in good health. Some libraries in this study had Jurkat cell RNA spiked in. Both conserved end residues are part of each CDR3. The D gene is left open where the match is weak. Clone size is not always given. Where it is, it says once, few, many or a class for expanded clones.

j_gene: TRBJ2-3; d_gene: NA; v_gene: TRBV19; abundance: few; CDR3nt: TGTGCCAGTAGTATCGCAACTAGATCAAGCACAGATACGCAGTATTTT; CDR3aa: CASSIATRSSTDTQYF
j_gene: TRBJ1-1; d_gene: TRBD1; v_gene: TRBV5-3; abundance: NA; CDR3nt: TGTGCCAGCTGCCGGGACAGGGCCCTGAGGGGTGAAGCTTTCTTT; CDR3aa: CASCRDRALRGEAFF
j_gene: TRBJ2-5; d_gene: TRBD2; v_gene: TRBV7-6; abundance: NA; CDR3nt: TGTGCCAGCAGCCCCGACGGGGGGGATGAGACCCAGTACTTC; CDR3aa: CASSPDGGDETQYF
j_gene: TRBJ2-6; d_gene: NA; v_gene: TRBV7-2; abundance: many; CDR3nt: TGTGCCAGCAGCTCAGGATTCTCTGGGGCCAACGTCCTGACTTTC; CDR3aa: CASSSGFSGANVLTF
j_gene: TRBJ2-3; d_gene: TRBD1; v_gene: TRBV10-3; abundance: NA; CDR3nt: TGTGCCATCAGTGACTTCGACAGGGGGTATGGAGATACGCGGTATTTT; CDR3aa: CAISDFDRGYGDTRYF
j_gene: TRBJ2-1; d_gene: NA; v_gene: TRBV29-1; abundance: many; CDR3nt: TGCAGCGTTGGTTTGTTTGGCGATGGTGAGCAGTTCTTC; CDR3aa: CSVGLFGDGEQFF
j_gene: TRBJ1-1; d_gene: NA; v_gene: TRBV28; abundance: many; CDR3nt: TGTGCCAGCAGTTTATCTCAGATGAACACTGAAGCTTTCTTT; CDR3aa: CASSLSQMNTEAFF
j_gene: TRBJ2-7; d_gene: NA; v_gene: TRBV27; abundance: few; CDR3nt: TGTGCCAGCAGTTTCTACCTAGGCTACGAGCAGTACTTC; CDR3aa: CASSFYLGYEQYF
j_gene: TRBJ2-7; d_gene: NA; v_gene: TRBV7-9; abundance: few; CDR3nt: TGTGCCAGCAGCTTAGCTTCGACTTATTACGAGCAGTACTTC; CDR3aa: CASSLASTYYEQYF
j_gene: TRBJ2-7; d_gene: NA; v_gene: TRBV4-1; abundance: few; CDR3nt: TGCGCCAGCAGCCAAGCTCATCCTCCGGGCTACGAGCAGTACTTC; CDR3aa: CASSQAHPPGYEQYF
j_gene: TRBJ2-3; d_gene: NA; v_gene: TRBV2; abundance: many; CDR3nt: TGTGCCAGCAGTAGCAGGTGGAGCACAGATACGCAGTATTTT; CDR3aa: CASSSRWSTDTQYF
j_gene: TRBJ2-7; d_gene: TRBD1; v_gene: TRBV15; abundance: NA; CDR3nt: TGTGCCGCCAGCAGCGACAGGGACTACGAGCAGTACTTC; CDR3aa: CAASSDRDYEQYF
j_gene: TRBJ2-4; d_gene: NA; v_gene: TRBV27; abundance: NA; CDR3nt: TGTGCCAGCAGTATTACGTCTGGTATGGCCAAAAACATTCAGTACTTC; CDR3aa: CASSITSGMAKNIQYF
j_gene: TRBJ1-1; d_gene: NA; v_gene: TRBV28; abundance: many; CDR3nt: TGTGCCAGCAGTTTTCCTTTGAGGGTTCGGGGGAACACTGAAGCTTTCTTT; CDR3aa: CASSFPLRVRGNTEAFF
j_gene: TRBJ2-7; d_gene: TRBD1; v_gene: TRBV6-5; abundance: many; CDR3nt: TGTGCCAGCAGATACACGGGACAGGGTTACGAGCAGTACTTC; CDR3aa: CASRYTGQGYEQYF
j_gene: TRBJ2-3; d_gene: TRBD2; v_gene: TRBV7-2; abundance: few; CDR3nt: TGTGCCGGCACCCGAGTGGCGGGGGGGCCCCCAGATACGCAGTATTTT; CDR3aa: CAGTRVAGGPPDTQYF